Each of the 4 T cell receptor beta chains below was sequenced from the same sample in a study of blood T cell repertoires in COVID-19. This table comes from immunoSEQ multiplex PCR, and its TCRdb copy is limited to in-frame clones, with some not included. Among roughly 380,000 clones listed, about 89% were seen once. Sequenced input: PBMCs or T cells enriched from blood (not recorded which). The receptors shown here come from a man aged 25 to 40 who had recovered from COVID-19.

The CDR3 reads CASSVQGSNTEAFF. In nucleotides, the CDR3 is TGTGCCAGCAGCGTACAGGGATCGAACACTGAAGCTTTCTTT. The chain combines TRBV9 with TRBJ1-1; D possibly corresponds to TRBD1 (5 bases). The CDR3 loop spans 14 amino acids. CDR1 and CDR2 from the germline V gene are SGDLS and YYNGEE. The V and J ends lost 1 base and 1 base respectively, with 8 bases between them.

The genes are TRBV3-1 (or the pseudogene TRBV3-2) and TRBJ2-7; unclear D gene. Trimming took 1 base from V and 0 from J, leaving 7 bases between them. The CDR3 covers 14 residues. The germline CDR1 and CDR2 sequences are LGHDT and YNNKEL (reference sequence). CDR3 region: CASSQGTVSYEQYF. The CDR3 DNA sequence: TGTGCCAGCAGCCAAGGCACAGTCTCCTACGAGCAGTACTTC.

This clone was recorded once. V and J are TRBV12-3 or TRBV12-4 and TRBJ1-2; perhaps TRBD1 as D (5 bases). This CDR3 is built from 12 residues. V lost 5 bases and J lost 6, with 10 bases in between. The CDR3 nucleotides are TGTGCCAGCAGTAATTCGGGGGATGGCTACACCTTC. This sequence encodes CASSNSGDGYTF.

In DNA form, the CDR3 reads TGCAGCGGCGGGTCTAGCGGGGCTTCTTACGAGCAGTACTTC. Amino acid sequence: CSGGSSGASYEQYF. This chain links TRBV29-1 with TRBJ2-7; 9 nucleotides agree with TRBD2. J lost 4 bases, V lost 7 bases, and 11 bases had no gene match. Germline assignment: CDR1 SQVTM and CDR2 ANQGSEA. The CDR3 covers 14 residues.